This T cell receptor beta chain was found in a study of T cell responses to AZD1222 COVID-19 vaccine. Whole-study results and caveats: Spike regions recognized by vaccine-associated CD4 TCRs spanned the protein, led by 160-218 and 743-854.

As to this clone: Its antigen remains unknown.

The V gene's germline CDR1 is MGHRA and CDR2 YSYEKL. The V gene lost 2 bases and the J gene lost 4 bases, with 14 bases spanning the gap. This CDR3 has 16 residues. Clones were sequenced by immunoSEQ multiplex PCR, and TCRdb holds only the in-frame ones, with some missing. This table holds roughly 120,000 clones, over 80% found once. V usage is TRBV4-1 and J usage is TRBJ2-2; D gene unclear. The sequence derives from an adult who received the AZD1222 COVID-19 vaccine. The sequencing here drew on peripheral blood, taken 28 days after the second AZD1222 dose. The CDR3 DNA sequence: TGCGCCAGCAGCCAATCATTAGGGTACGGCACCGGGGAGCTGTTTTTT. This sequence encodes CASSQSLGYGTGELFF.